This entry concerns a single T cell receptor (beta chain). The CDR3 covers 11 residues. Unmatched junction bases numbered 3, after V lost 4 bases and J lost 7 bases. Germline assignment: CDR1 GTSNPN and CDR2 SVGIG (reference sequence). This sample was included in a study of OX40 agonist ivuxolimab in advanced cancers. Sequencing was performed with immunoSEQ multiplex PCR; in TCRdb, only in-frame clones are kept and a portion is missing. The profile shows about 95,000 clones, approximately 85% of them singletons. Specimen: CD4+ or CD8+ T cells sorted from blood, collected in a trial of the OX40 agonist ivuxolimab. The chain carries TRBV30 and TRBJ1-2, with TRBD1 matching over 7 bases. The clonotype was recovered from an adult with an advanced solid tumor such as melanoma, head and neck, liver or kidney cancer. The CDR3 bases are TGTGCCTGGAAAAAGGGGGCTGGCTACACCTTC. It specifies CAWKKGAGYTF.